Shown below are 3 T cell receptor beta chains from a single sample sequenced in a study of metastatic and nonmetastatic thyroid tumors. No patient had received any treatment before thyroid surgery. TCRdb recomputed clones from the PCR reads via MiXCR. The sample shows about 12,000 clones, 12% of them seen only once. Sequenced: blood. Every receptor here comes from a female donor with papillary thyroid cancer or a benign thyroid nodule (not recorded which). Some clones in this sample may be carry-over from other donors' samples.

The J gene is TRBJ1-4, the V gene TRBV25-1; TRBD1 aligns across 10 bases. This CDR3 is built from 16 residues. Germline CDR1 MGHDK, CDR2 SYGVNS. V lost 8 bases, J lost 3 bases, and 9 bases stayed unmatched. The CDR3 is CASSPGTGVSNEKLFF. The CDR3 DNA follows: TGTGCCAGCTCACCCGGGACAGGGGTGTCTAATGAAAAACTGTTTTTT.

There are many counts of this clone. The chain carries TRBV7-9 and TRBJ2-7; D perhaps matches TRBD2 (6 bases). The CDR3 runs 14 residues. Germline V gives CDR1 SEHNR, CDR2 FQNEAQ (reference sequence). Trimming removed 0 bases from V and 3 bases from J, with 9 bases in between. For the CDR3, the DNA is TGTGCCAGCAGCTTAGCCGGGGGAAACTACGAGCAGTACTTC. Encoded protein: CASSLAGGNYEQYF.

Ten or more counts support this clone. The chain combines TRBV4-2 with TRBJ2-7; tentative D call: TRBD1 (5 bases). Trimming took off 1 base at V and 1 base at J, with 14 bases between the two ends. The CDR3 runs to 16 residues. Germline V gives CDR1 LGHNA, CDR2 YNFKEQ. DNA of the CDR3: TGTGCCAGCAGCCAAGTGGCAGGGTATGAATCCTACGAGCAGTACTTC. Translation gives CASSQVAGYESYEQYF.